The TCR beta chain under discussion was sequenced for a study of blood T cell repertoires in COVID-19. The method was immunoSEQ multiplex PCR; TCRdb's version includes in-frame clones alone and lacks a portion of them. This table has tens of thousands of clones, approximately 80% appearing once. Trimming cost V 4 bases and J 5 bases, with 12 bases left between them. Germline V gives CDR1 SGDLS, CDR2 YYNGEE. CDR3 length equals 14 residues. The chain recombines TRBV9 with TRBJ1-4; D is possibly TRBD1 (6 bases). Sequencing was carried out using peripheral blood. The sequence was collected from a woman in her sixties or seventies with acute or convalescent COVID-19. The CDR3 coding sequence is TGTGCCAGCAGCCCCGGACAGAGCAATGAAAAACTGTTTTTT. It translates to CASSPGQSNEKLFF.